These 17 T cell receptor beta chains were all obtained from the same sample, sequenced in a study of cytomegalovirus exposure and HLA in healthy donors. This table comes from immunoSEQ multiplex PCR, and its TCRdb copy is limited to in-frame clones, with some not included. Of some 69,000 clones listed, nearly 96% are singletons. The material sequenced was PBMCs. These receptors came from a woman younger than 30 in good health and CMV-seropositive.

The genes are TRBV5-1 and TRBJ1-1; 9 bases fit TRBD1. Per the germline V gene, CDR1 is SGHRS and CDR2 is YFSETQ. The junction had 8 bases not matched to a gene; V was cut back by 3 bases and J by 5 bases. CDR3 size: 15 residues. The CDR3 DNA is TGCGCCAGCAGCTCCAAAGGGACAGGGCCTACTGAAGCTTTCTTT. This codes for CASSSKGTGPTEAFF.

This rearrangement joins TRBV5-5 to TRBJ1-4; unclear D gene. Between the trimmed V and J ends, which lost 0 bases and 0 bases, there was a span of 3 bases. There are 14 residues in the CDR3. Germline CDR1 SGHKS, CDR2 YYEKEE (reference sequence). CDR3 DNA: TGTGCCAGCAGCTTGGCAACAACTAATGAAAAACTGTTTTTT. Translation: CASSLATTNEKLFF.

The rearrangement joins TRBV7-9 to TRBJ2-7; 9 bases align to TRBD2. V was clipped by 4 bases and J by 5 bases; unmatched bases: 9. Germline V gives CDR1 SEHNR, CDR2 FQNEAQ (reference sequence). CDR3 size: 15 residues. The CDR3 protein is CASSSGTSHRDEQYF. The CDR3 DNA is TGTGCCAGCAGCTCAGGGACTAGCCATCGAGACGAGCAGTACTTC.

This chain links TRBV19 with TRBJ2-7; 11 bases line up with TRBD2. Per germline, CDR1 LNHDA and CDR2 SQIVND (reference sequence). Trimming took 8 bases from V and 0 from J; bases not matched to a gene: 6. The length of the CDR3 is 15 residues. The CDR3 is CASAPGTSGSYEQYF. Here the CDR3 DNA reads TGTGCCAGTGCCCCCGGGACTAGCGGCTCCTACGAGCAGTACTTC.

The rearrangement uses TRBV7-9 and TRBJ2-2; TRBD1 matches 7 bases. The germline CDR1 and CDR2 sequences are SEHNR and FQNEAQ (reference sequence). The CDR3 consists of 15 residues. Germline trimming cut 2 bases from V and 5 bases from J; bases unmatched to any gene: 5. The CDR3 bases are TGTGCCAGCAGCTTAACAGGGGTTTTGACCGGGGAGCTGTTTTTT. It encodes CASSLTGVLTGELFF. The full variable domain, with the rest looked up from reference TRBV7-9 and TRBJ2-2, is DTGVSQNPRHKITKRGQNVTFRCDPISEHNRLYWYRQTLGQGPEFLTYFQNEAQLEKSRLLSDRFSAERPKGSFSTLEIQRTEQGDSAMYLCASSLTGVLTGELFFGEGSRLTVL.

This clone was picked up one time. The chain couples TRBV10-3 to TRBJ2-7; 11 bases match TRBD2. Unmatched junction bases numbered 5, after V lost 6 bases and J lost 1 base. The CDR3 is made up of 15 amino acids. Germline CDR1 is ENHRY and CDR2 is SYGVKD. CDR3 bases: TGTGCCATCAGCTACGGGACTAGCGGATCCTACGAGCAGTACTTC. It codes for CAISYGTSGSYEQYF.

The chain uses TRBV7-3 and TRBJ2-3; weak D call: TRBD2 (6 bases). This CDR3 has 14 residues. V lost 8 bases to trimming and J lost 0 bases, with 12 bases between them. Germline assignment: CDR1 SGHTA and CDR2 FQGTGA. The CDR3 spells CASAGGASTDTQYF. Here the CDR3 DNA reads TGTGCCAGCGCGGGCGGGGCTAGCACAGATACGCAGTATTTT.

This clone showed up just once. CDR3 sequence: CASRLSAGAYEQFF. The CDR3 nucleotides read TGTGCCAGTAGGCTTTCGGCGGGAGCTTATGAGCAGTTCTTC. V usage is TRBV19 and J usage is TRBJ2-1; 7 bases align to TRBD2. CDR3 length equals 14 residues. Germline CDR1 is LNHDA and CDR2 is SQIVND (reference sequence). V shed 6 bases and J 8 bases; nucleotides not matched to a gene: 10. The whole variable domain, remainder taken from reference TRBV19 and TRBJ2-1, is DGGITQSPKYLFRKEGQNVTLSCEQNLNHDAMYWYRQDPGQGLRLIYYSQIVNDFQKGDIAEGYSVSREKKESFPLTVTSAQKNPTAFYLCASRLSAGAYEQFFGPGTRLTVL.

This clone was observed once. The germline gene is not matched at one end of the junction; a read error may be the cause. The J gene is TRBJ2-2, the V gene TRBV7-7; tentatively, D is TRBD1 (6 bases). CDR1 is SSHAT, CDR2 FNYEAQ, per germline (reference sequence). The CDR3 spans 12 residues. The CDR3 DNA sequence: TGTGCTAGCAGTACAGGGCTAGGGGAGCTGTTTTTT. Translated, it gives CASSTGLGELFF.

The gene calls are TRBV9 and TRBJ2-5; 11 bases agree with TRBD2. The germline V gene has CDR1 SGDLS and CDR2 YYNGEE. This CDR3 comprises 16 residues. V lost 3 bases, J lost 2 bases, and 6 bases stayed unmatched. The CDR3 sequence is CASSATSGKEQETQYF. CDR3 DNA sequence: TGTGCCAGCAGCGCGACTAGCGGGAAGGAGCAAGAGACCCAGTACTTC.

This chain joins TRBV7-6 and TRBJ1-2, with D unresolved. Per germline, CDR1 SGHVS and CDR2 FNYEAQ. The CDR3 is 13 amino acids. The V end lost 1 base, the J end lost 6 bases, and 9 bases lay between the germline ends. CDR3: CASSLDMGHGYTF. The CDR3 DNA reads TGTGCCAGCAGCTTAGATATGGGCCATGGCTACACCTTC.

This chain connects TRBV27 to TRBJ2-3, with TRBD2 identical over 13 bases. In germline, CDR1 is MNHEY, CDR2 SMNVEV (reference sequence). The CDR3 consists of 16 residues. Trimming cost V 4 bases and J 3 bases; bases outside gene matches: 4. The CDR3 loop reads CASSSKLAGGTDTQYF. The CDR3 DNA sequence: TGTGCCAGCAGTTCGAAACTAGCGGGAGGGACAGATACGCAGTATTTT.

The V gene is TRBV11-3, the J gene TRBJ2-7, with D hard to call. Germline V gene data show CDR1 as SGHNT and CDR2 as YENEEA. The CDR3 sequence is 14 residues long. Trimming left V 5 bases short and J 5 bases short, with 16 bases between. The CDR3 is CASSLGFLDDEQYF. CDR3 coding DNA: TGTGCCAGCAGCCTCGGGTTCCTAGACGACGAGCAGTACTTC.

The chain carries TRBV27 and TRBJ2-1; D may be TRBD2 (5 bases). The CDR3 spans 16 residues. V was trimmed by 5 bases and J by 2 bases, leaving 16 bases between them. The germline V gene encodes CDR1 MNHEY and CDR2 SMNVEV (reference sequence). CDR3 in DNA: TGTGCCAGCAGTGGCCCCAGGAAGAGGGCCTACAATGAGCAGTTCTTC. Protein: CASSGPRKRAYNEQFF.

The chain recombines TRBV7-8 with TRBJ2-7; tentatively, D is TRBD1 (5 bases). From germline, CDR1 is SGHVS and CDR2 FQNEAQ. The length of the CDR3 is 14 residues. Trimming took 4 bases from V and 5 from J, leaving 15 bases between them. Here the CDR3 DNA reads TGTGCCAGCAGCTCTTCTTCGGACACCGACGAGCAGTACTTC. This encodes CASSSSSDTDEQYF.

V and J are TRBV5-1 and TRBJ2-1; weak D call: TRBD2 (7 bases). Trimming took off 0 bases at V and 7 bases at J, with 14 bases between the two ends. The germline V gene encodes CDR1 SGHRS and CDR2 YFSETQ. The CDR3 has 15 amino acids. In DNA form, the CDR3 reads TGCGCCAGCAGCTTGGAGGGGGGAGGGGGTAATGAGCAGTTCTTC. Residues: CASSLEGGGGNEQFF. The full variable domain, with the rest looked up from reference TRBV5-1 and TRBJ2-1, is KAGVTQTPRYLIKTRGQQVTLSCSPISGHRSVSWYQQTPGQGLQFLFEYFSETQRNKGNFPGRFSGRQFSNSRSEMNVSTLELGDSALYLCASSLEGGGGNEQFFGPGTRLTVL.

CDR3 in amino acids: CAIRGGRAPVRTNIQYF. The CDR3 DNA is TGTGCCATCAGGGGGGGTAGGGCCCCAGTACGTACAAACATTCAGTACTTC. The rearrangement joins TRBV10-3 to TRBJ2-4; a possible D gene is TRBD2 (6 bases). Germline values: CDR1 ENHRY, CDR2 SYGVKD. The CDR3 extends over 17 amino acids. Trimming removed 6 bases from V and 6 bases from J, with 24 bases in between.